A selection of T cell receptor beta chains follows, all from one sample in a study of cytomegalovirus exposure and HLA in healthy donors. The protocol was immunoSEQ multiplex PCR, while the TCRdb copy is restricted to in-frame clones and leaves out a portion. The repertoire has 90,000 to 100,000 clones, approximately 77% of them found once; the top ten carry 4.9%. What was sequenced was PBMCs. The receptors derive from a woman aged 40 to 50 in good health and CMV-seronegative. CDR3s include the opening cysteine and the closing phenylalanine or tryptophan. D genes are given only for firm matches. The listing skips clone size in some rows; elsewhere it reads once, few, many or a size class.

j_call clone_size d_call v_call cdr3_aa cdr3_nt
TRBJ2-7 NA TRBD1 TRBV6-5 CASSYSTGTGTNEQYF TGTGCCAGCAGTTACTCGACCGGGACAGGGACTAATGAGCAGTACTTC
TRBJ2-3 NA TRBD2 TRBV5-4 CASSPRLAGGSSTDTQYF TGTGCCAGCAGCCCCCGACTAGCGGGGGGCTCTAGCACAGATACGCAGTATTTT
TRBJ2-1 NA NA TRBV5-1 CASSLVQGRNEQFF TGCGCCAGCAGCTTGGTACAGGGGAGGAATGAGCAGTTCTTC
TRBJ2-7 NA NA TRBV5-6 CASSLTRRAYEQYF TGTGCCAGCAGCTTGACGCGCAGGGCCTACGAGCAGTACTTC
TRBJ2-5 NA NA TRBV14 CASSQELRRGTQYF TGTGCCAGCAGCCAAGAACTTCGCCGGGGGACCCAGTACTTC
TRBJ1-5 NA NA TRBV18 CASSPSAGNQPQHF TGTGCCAGCTCACCCTCCGCGGGGAATCAGCCCCAGCATTTT
TRBJ2-7 NA NA TRBV2 CASSVRGLRPSEQYF TGTGCCAGCAGTGTTCGGGGTCTTCGTCCCTCCGAGCAGTACTTC
TRBJ2-7 NA TRBD1 TRBV2 CASQGQGYEQYF TGTGCCAGCCAGGGACAGGGCTACGAGCAGTACTTC
TRBJ1-2 NA TRBD1 TRBV6-5 CASIATGQGDGYTF TGTGCCAGCATCGCTACCGGACAGGGAGATGGCTACACCTTC
TRBJ2-7 few NA TRBV7-2 CASSLEQSYEQYF TGTGCCAGCAGCTTAGAACAGTCCTACGAGCAGTACTTC
TRBJ2-2 few TRBD2 TRBV4-1 CASSPTGGLELFF TGCGCCAGCAGCCCGACGGGGGGGTTGGAGCTGTTTTTT
TRBJ1-2 NA NA TRBV4-1 CASSLPGQNYGYTF TGCGCCAGCAGCCTTCCTGGCCAGAACTATGGCTACACCTTC
TRBJ2-2 NA TRBD2 TRBV30 CAWTGGANTGELFF TGTGCCTGGACCGGGGGGGCGAACACCGGGGAGCTGTTTTTT
TRBJ1-2 NA NA TRBV28 CAGGDTYYGYTF TGTGCCGGGGGGGACACCTACTATGGCTACACCTTC
TRBJ1-2 NA NA TRBV29-1 CSVLPTGGLGYGYTF TGCAGCGTTCTCCCCACAGGCGGCCTGGGCTATGGCTACACCTTC
TRBJ1-5 NA NA TRBV7-9 CASSLGVQPQHF TGTGCCAGCAGCTTAGGTGTACAGCCCCAGCATTTT
TRBJ2-5 NA NA TRBV5-1 CASSLAGAETQYF TGCGCCAGCAGCTTGGCAGGGGCGGAGACCCAGTACTTC
TRBJ1-4 NA NA TRBV6-5 CASCRDFNEKLFF TGTGCCAGTTGCCGGGACTTTAATGAAAAACTGTTTTTT
TRBJ1-2 NA NA TRBV30 CAWSVVGGGNYGYTF TGTGCCTGGAGTGTGGTTGGGGGAGGCAACTATGGCTACACCTTC
TRBJ1-1 NA NA TRBV7-8 CASSTRTANTEAFF TGTGCCAGCAGCACCCGGACAGCGAACACTGAAGCTTTCTTT
TRBJ1-6 NA TRBD1 TRBV6-5 CASATGVSPLHF TGTGCCAGTGCGACAGGGGTTTCACCCCTCCACTTT
TRBJ2-3 NA NA TRBV6-1 CASSVPGLTDTQYF TGTGCCAGCAGTGTCCCTGGGCTTACAGATACGCAGTATTTT
TRBJ1-2 NA TRBD1 TRBV7-2 CASSSSGQGNYGYTF TGTGCCAGCAGCTCCTCCGGACAGGGGAACTATGGCTACACCTTC
TRBJ1-6 NA TRBD1 TRBV19 CASRREQGALNSPLHF TGTGCCAGTAGGAGGGAACAGGGGGCCTTGAATTCACCCCTCCACTTT
TRBJ1-1 few NA TRBV15 CATSSLAWENTEAFF TGTGCCACCAGCTCCTTAGCGTGGGAGAACACTGAAGCTTTCTTT
TRBJ1-2 few TRBD1 TRBV9 CASSVTPGQGNYGYTF TGTGCCAGCAGCGTAACCCCGGGACAGGGTAATTATGGCTACACCTTC
TRBJ1-2 NA NA TRBV18 CAGSPRSYGYTF TGTGCCGGCTCGCCACGCAGCTATGGCTACACCTTC
TRBJ2-7 NA TRBD1 TRBV4-1 CASSQEVRTGVEQYF TGCGCCAGCAGCCAAGAAGTTAGGACAGGGGTCGAGCAGTACTTC
TRBJ1-2 NA NA TRBV5-6 CASSLPGWGKLNGYTF TGTGCCAGCAGCTTACCCGGCTGGGGCAAGCTAAATGGCTACACCTTC
TRBJ2-7 NA NA TRBV11-1 CASSLGLAGLYEQYF TGTGCCAGCAGCTTAGGGTTGGCAGGTCTCTACGAGCAGTACTTC
TRBJ2-5 NA TRBD2 TRBV2 CASSEEKAGGRETQYF TGTGCCAGCAGTGAAGAAAAAGCGGGGGGGCGTGAGACCCAGTACTTC
TRBJ2-2 NA NA TRBV7-2 CASSRTTYPTTGELFF TGTGCCAGCAGCCGGACTACCTACCCCACTACCGGGGAGCTGTTTTTT
TRBJ1-6 NA TRBD1 TRBV7-3 CASSGTGAYNSPLHF TGTGCCAGCAGCGGGACAGGCGCTTATAATTCACCCCTCCACTTT
TRBJ2-5 NA TRBD1 TRBV2 CASSERGRETQYF TGTGCCAGCAGCGAGAGGGGGCGGGAGACCCAGTACTTC
TRBJ1-2 NA TRBD1 TRBV9 CASSAGTGIEAYGYTF TGTGCCAGCAGCGCCGGGACAGGGATTGAGGCATATGGCTACACCTTC
TRBJ1-3 NA NA TRBV7-8 CASSLVGASGNTIYF TGTGCCAGCAGCTTAGTCGGTGCCTCTGGAAACACCATATATTTT
TRBJ1-2 few TRBD1 TRBV2 CANPWAGEVTGEYGYTF TGTGCCAACCCTTGGGCTGGGGAAGTTACAGGGGAGTATGGCTACACCTTC